The TCR beta chain under discussion was sequenced for a study of shared clonotypes between healthy human individuals. Across the whole study: Per-donor plates numbered three CD4 naive, three CD4 memory, two CD8 naive and one CD8 memory.

Assay execution proceeded at the deep level. Produced via immunoSEQ multiplex PCR; TCRdb's table is partial and in-frame only. The data show approximately 710,000 clones, about 90% seen once. Regarding the study as a whole: Sharing across four donors was highest in naive CD4 (around 5%) and lowest in memory CD8 (around 0.4%).

Donors comprised healthy HIV-negative adults lacking recent acute infections or vaccinations. As to this clone: Its antigen is unknown.

The TCR was taken from a man younger than 35 in good health. Some clones in this sample may be carry-over from other donors' samples. The sequenced sample consisted of memory CD8+ T cells from PBMCs. Stated subset: CD45RO+ cells pooled with CCR7-negative TemRA cells.

The CDR3 DNA is TGTGCCAGCAGCTTAGGACTAGCGGTAGCCTACAATGAGCAGTTCTTC. Translation gives CASSLGLAVAYNEQFF. The J gene is TRBJ2-1, the V gene TRBV7-3; 10 bases map to TRBD2. The trim removed 2 bases at V and 2 bases at J, leaving 3 bases unmatched. The CDR3 extends over 16 amino acids. Germline lookup yields CDR1 SGHTA and CDR2 FQGTGA.